This entry concerns a single TCR beta chain. Its antigen remains unidentified. No base quality values were provided; no much bigger clone lies one nucleotide off. The data stem from a study of OX40 agonist ivuxolimab in advanced cancers. In terms of the full investigation: Ivuxolimab, which targeted the costimulatory receptor OX40 (CD134), was an agonistic, fully human IgG2 monoclonal antibody. Intravenous ivuxolimab was administered to patients every 2 weeks at six dose levels: 0.01, 0.1, 0.3, 1.5, 3 and 10 mg/kg. Of the roughly 51 patients in dose escalation, about 20 had hepatocellular carcinoma, about 15 had melanoma, 9 had renal cell carcinoma and 9 had head and neck cancer. A male proportion of roughly 80% and a mean age of approximately 62 years, ranging from roughly 23 to 80, were recorded for the dose-escalation cohort. Patients were allowed to have had prior anti-PD-1, anti-PD-L1 or anti-CTLA-4 therapy, and approximately 39% of the dose-escalation patients had been treated with checkpoint inhibitors. Partial responses were achieved by three dose-escalation patients, of whom one had hepatocellular carcinoma and two had cutaneous melanoma. Peripheral TCRbeta sequencing aimed to test whether ivuxolimab altered TCR sequence diversity and caused clonal T-cell expansion. The paper describes the monotherapy dose-escalation part (N = 52 patients) of the phase I trial of ivuxolimab.

Patients with a history of autoimmune disease or receiving systemic immunosuppression were excluded from the trial. Peripheral blood for TCR sequencing was collected from all dose cohorts at baseline, on cycle 4 day 1, and on cycle 7 day 1. Samples were obtained from an open-label, multicenter, first-in-human phase I dose-escalation trial of ivuxolimab. Adults with locally advanced or metastatic melanoma, renal cell, hepatocellular, or head and neck squamous cell carcinoma were enrolled in the trial. Before TCR sequencing, CD4+ T cells and CD8+ T cells from peripheral blood were sorted into separate populations. To sequence the TCRbeta CDR3 region, genomic DNA was isolated from the sorted cells. The immunoSEQ Assay was used for sequencing of TCRbeta CDR3 regions. Not all clones reach the TCRdb copy of this immuneACCESS table, which keeps in-frame sequences only. Checked studies attribute under half of the gap to unresolved V genes and leave the rest unexplained. A total of tens of thousands of clones appear in this sample, over 75% of them only once. In total, the top ten clones hold 20% to 30% of the sample.

Taken from cysteine to phenylalanine, the CDR3 has 14 residues. Only the CDR3 DNA is retained, 42 bases long and in frame from the first base. Ends trimmed: V by 0 bases, J by 4 bases; bases unmatched to a gene: 2. CDR1 and CDR2 (SGHRS, YFSETQ) derive from the germline V gene. General study outcomes and caveats: At doses from 0.1 to 3.0 mg/kg, clonal expansion was seen in both CD4+ and CD8+ blood T cells between baseline and week 6. Low levels of normalized T-cell clonal expansion were also shown by some nonresponding patients. After ivuxolimab, CD8+ T cells had more expanded clones than CD4+ T cells on average. The antigen specificity of the peripheral T cells that underwent clonal expansion was not determined. Partial responders in the 0.1-3.0 mg/kg groups had among the lowest normalized peripheral clonal expansion, especially among CD8+ T cells.

The sequencing used CD4+ or CD8+ T cells sorted from blood, collected in a trial of the OX40 agonist ivuxolimab. In this chain, TRBV5-1 is recombined with TRBJ2-3; 7 bases in the junction line up with TRBD2. This receptor was obtained from an adult with an advanced solid tumor such as melanoma, head and neck, liver or kidney cancer. The DNA sequence is TGCGCCAGCAGCTTGGGAAGCGGGGCAGATACGCAGTATTTT. This translates into CASSLGSGADTQYF.